A single sample is the source of the 22 T cell receptor beta chains below, sequenced in a study of blood T cell repertoires in COVID-19. Sequenced by immunoSEQ multiplex PCR; TCRdb stores in-frame clones only, minus some. In the table there are around 260,000 clones, around four fifths of which are singletons. Sample: peripheral blood. The receptors were sampled from a man aged 55 to 70 with acute or convalescent COVID-19.

CDR3 bases: TGTGCCAGCTCACCAAATTACAGGGACGAGCAGTACTTC. Residues: CASSPNYRDEQYF. The J gene is TRBJ2-7, the V gene TRBV18; D may be TRBD1 (6 bases). Germline V gene sequence: CDR1 KGHSH, CDR2 LQKENI. The CDR3 contains 13 residues. V was trimmed by 2 bases and J by 5 bases, leaving 10 bases between them.

This clone occurred a few times. The chain carries TRBV2 and TRBJ1-1, with 11 bases aligning to TRBD1. Germline CDR1 is SNHLY and CDR2 is FYNNEI. V shed 4 bases, J shed 8 bases, and the junction held 9 bases outside the gene matches. The length of the CDR3 is 15 residues. This CDR3 is CASSARTGGVGEAFF. CDR3 DNA sequence: TGTGCCAGCAGTGCCCGGACAGGGGGCGTGGGGGAAGCTTTCTTT.

The genes are TRBV24-1 and TRBJ2-1; 9 bases match TRBD2. CDR1 and CDR2 (germline): KGHDR, SFDVKD. This CDR3 contains 16 residues. Trimming took 3 bases from V and 8 from J; bases not matched to a gene: 10. CDR3 DNA sequence: TGTGCCACCAGTGATCCTCTGGCGGGGGGGGATCATGAGCAGTTCTTC. Translated, it gives CATSDPLAGGDHEQFF.

This chain links TRBV3-1 (or the pseudogene TRBV3-2) with TRBJ1-1, with a tentative D call TRBD1 (6 bases). CDR1 LGHDT and CDR2 YNNKEL come from the germline V gene (reference sequence). The CDR3 sequence is 15 residues long. V was trimmed by 3 bases and J by 4 bases, leaving 15 bases between them. In DNA form, the CDR3 reads TGTGCCAGCAGCCAGCCAGGGAGGGGGAGCACTGAAGCTTTCTTT. Protein: CASSQPGRGSTEAFF.

This rearrangement joins TRBV7-9 to TRBJ1-5; 7 bases are a match to TRBD1. The CDR3 extends over 15 amino acids. V was pared by 4 bases and J by 8 bases, with 11 bases of the junction left unmatched. Germline CDR1 and CDR2: SEHNR and FQNEAQ (reference sequence). CDR3 nucleotide sequence: TGTGCCAGCAGCTCGACAGGGACCCTGATGGAGCCCCAGCATTTT. This encodes CASSSTGTLMEPQHF.

This clone has a count of ten or more. The CDR3 spells CAISEVTSGSYEQYF. CDR3 DNA: TGTGCCATCAGTGAGGTGACTAGCGGGAGCTACGAGCAGTACTTC. This chain joins TRBV10-3 and TRBJ2-7; TRBD2 agrees at 12 bases. The germline CDR1 and CDR2 sequences are ENHRY and SYGVKD. The CDR3 is 15 amino acids. J lost 3 bases, V lost 2 bases, and 2 bases had no gene match.

The genes are TRBV7-9 and TRBJ2-5; D is unclear. The CDR3 runs 13 residues. Trimming shortened V by 1 base and J by 3 bases, and 6 bases separated the two germline ends. CDR1 SEHNR and CDR2 FQNEAQ come from the germline V gene (reference sequence). This chain's CDR3 is CASSLGQKETQYF. CDR3 coding DNA: TGTGCCAGCAGCTTAGGGCAGAAAGAGACCCAGTACTTC.

This clone was picked up one time. CDR3 sequence: CASSAGLAGGPLHDEQFF. The CDR3 DNA follows: TGTGCCAGCAGCGCGGGACTAGCGGGGGGCCCCCTCCACGATGAGCAGTTCTTC. This chain joins TRBV9 and TRBJ2-1; 15 bases line up with TRBD2. Germline-derived CDR1 and CDR2 are SGDLS and YYNGEE. V was clipped by 3 bases and J by 8 bases; unmatched bases: 12. This CDR3 has 18 amino acids.

This clone was seen only a few times. The chain recombines TRBV6-5 with TRBJ1-6; maybe TRBD1 (5 bases). The ends were cut back, 0 bases at V and 6 bases at J, with 12 bases in the middle. The CDR3 totals 16 residues. Germline loops: CDR1 MNHEY, CDR2 SVGAGI. The CDR3 bases are TGTGCCAGCAGTTACTCGATCAGGGCTGGTAATTCACCCCTCCACTTT. This gives the protein CASSYSIRAGNSPLHF.

This clone was detected only a few times. The V and J genes are TRBV11-2 and TRBJ2-7; possible D gene TRBD2, 5 bases. Trimming pared 6 bases from V and 3 bases from J, leaving 15 bases between. This CDR3 has 14 residues. Germline values: CDR1 SGHAT, CDR2 FQNNGV. CDR3 protein: CASRHGGDYYEQYF. In DNA, the CDR3 is TGTGCCAGCAGACATGGAGGCGATTACTACGAGCAGTACTTC. Full variable domain (missing parts from reference TRBV11-2 and TRBJ2-7): EAGVAQSPRYKIIEKRQSVAFWCNPISGHATLYWYQQILGQGPKLLIQFQNNGVVDDSQLPKDRFSAERLKGVDSTLKIQPAKLEDSAVYLCASRHGGDYYEQYFGPGTRLTVT.

The rearrangement joins TRBV3-1 (or the pseudogene TRBV3-2) to TRBJ1-3; D gene ambiguous. Per the germline V gene, CDR1 is LGHDT and CDR2 is YNNKEL (reference sequence). Trimming removed 1 base from V and 10 bases from J, with 5 bases in between. CDR3 length equals 11 residues. DNA of the CDR3: TGTGCCAGCAGCCAAGTCGGTACCATATATTTT. Translated: CASSQVGTIYF.

J is TRBJ2-3 and V is TRBV2; 8 positions match TRBD2. J lost 7 bases, V lost 11 bases, and 5 bases had no gene match. The CDR3 sequence is 11 residues long. Germline assignment: CDR1 SNHLY and CDR2 FYNNEI. The chain's CDR3 is CAGRGGYTQYF. Written as DNA, the CDR3 is TGTGCCGGACGGGGGGGCTATACGCAGTATTTT.

This chain joins TRBV3-1 (or the pseudogene TRBV3-2) and TRBJ1-6, with D possibly being TRBD1 (6 bases). Trimming removed 0 bases from V and 9 bases from J, with 12 bases in between. Germline V CDR1 and CDR2: LGHDT, YNNKEL (reference sequence). CDR3 size: 15 residues. The DNA for the CDR3 is TGTGCCAGCAGCCAAGATCCGGGACAAACTTCACCCCTCCACTTT. It specifies CASSQDPGQTSPLHF.

The chain is built from TRBV11-3 and TRBJ2-2, with D possibly being TRBD1 (5 bases). Trimming pared 1 base from V and 1 base from J, leaving 13 bases between. The CDR3 length is 17 residues. Germline assignment: CDR1 SGHNT and CDR2 YENEEA. The chain's CDR3 is CASSLVSGHGNTGELFF. CDR3 DNA sequence: TGTGCCAGCAGCTTAGTATCAGGACATGGGAACACCGGGGAGCTGTTTTTT.

This clone showed up just a few times. As DNA, the CDR3 is TGTGCCAGCAGCTTTTTGCAGGGGCCCGGGCAGCCCCAGCATTTT. Amino acid sequence: CASSFLQGPGQPQHF. The chain has TRBV7-8 and TRBJ1-5; D possibly corresponds to TRBD1 (6 bases). CDR3 length: 15 residues. The V and J ends lost 3 bases and 7 bases respectively, with 16 bases between them. CDR1 is SGHVS, CDR2 FQNEAQ, per germline.

To note about this clone: Distinct nucleotide sequences in the sample also encode this CDR3. The genes are TRBV20-1 and TRBJ1-1; D is unresolved. From germline, CDR1 is DFQATT and CDR2 SNEGSKA (reference sequence). Trimming cost V 3 bases and J 4 bases, with 6 bases left between them. The CDR3 spans 11 residues. The CDR3, as DNA: TGCAGTGCTAGGGGAGGCACTGAAGCTTTCTTT. It codes for CSARGGTEAFF.

This clone was detected many times. The J gene is TRBJ1-3, the V gene TRBV5-1; no clear D. The germline V gene encodes CDR1 SGHRS and CDR2 YFSETQ. Between the trimmed V and J ends, which lost 4 bases and 2 bases, there was a span of 10 bases. The CDR3 loop spans 14 amino acids. The CDR3 reads CASSEGYAGNTIYF. DNA for the CDR3: TGCGCCAGCAGCGAGGGTTATGCTGGAAACACCATATATTTT. Supplemented by reference TRBV5-1 and TRBJ1-3, the full variable domain reads KAGVTQTPRYLIKTRGQQVTLSCSPISGHRSVSWYQQTPGQGLQFLFEYFSETQRNKGNFPGRFSGRQFSNSRSEMNVSTLELGDSALYLCASSEGYAGNTIYFGEGSWLTVV.

The genes are TRBV7-9 and TRBJ1-5; a weak D match, TRBD1 (5 bases). The CDR3 loop spans 15 amino acids. With 3 bases removed from V and 3 bases from J, the gap between germline ends came to 12 bases. In germline, CDR1 is SEHNR, CDR2 FQNEAQ (reference sequence). Written as DNA, the CDR3 is TGTGCCAGCAGCTTCTTCGGGGGGATCAATCAGCCCCAGCATTTT. Protein sequence: CASSFFGGINQPQHF.

Written as DNA, the CDR3 is TGCGCCAGCAGCTTGGCTGTGGGCTCACCCCTCCACTTT. Protein product: CASSLAVGSPLHF. The J gene is TRBJ1-6, the V gene TRBV5-1; D is unclear. The V gene lost 0 bases and the J gene lost 10 bases, with 8 bases spanning the gap. Germline CDR1 SGHRS, CDR2 YFSETQ. CDR3 size: 13 residues.

CDR3 sequence reads: CASSQDFKGVGIVEETQYF. CDR3 sequence (DNA): TGTGCCAGCAGCCAAGATTTCAAGGGGGTGGGGATCGTTGAAGAGACCCAGTACTTC. The chain couples TRBV14 to TRBJ2-5, with TRBD1 as a possible D gene (6 bases). This CDR3 is 19 amino acids long. CDR1 and CDR2 from the germline V gene are SGHDN and FVKESK. Trimming pared 0 bases from V and 3 bases from J, leaving 23 bases between.

CDR3 in DNA: TGTGCCAGCGGGGACAGGGAAGACACTGAAGCTTTCTTT. As protein: CASGDREDTEAFF. This chain connects TRBV6-5 to TRBJ1-1, with TRBD1 matching over 9 bases. Germline loops: CDR1 MNHEY, CDR2 SVGAGI. The CDR3 covers 13 residues. Losses at the gene ends were 8 bases for V and 3 bases for J; bases not matched to a gene: 4.

V usage is TRBV6-2 or TRBV6-3 and J usage is TRBJ2-1; perhaps TRBD1 as D (6 bases). Trimming pared 3 bases from V and 8 bases from J, leaving 11 bases between. This CDR3 comprises 13 residues. Germline assignment: CDR1 MNHEY and CDR2 SVGEGT. The DNA of the CDR3 is TGTGCCAGCAGTTATATGGGGGCGGATGAGCAGTTCTTC. Translated: CASSYMGADEQFF.